The source of this T cell receptor (beta chain) is a study of blood T cell repertoires in COVID-19. Only one count was recorded for this clone. The germline V gene encodes CDR1 MNHEY and CDR2 SVGAGI. CDR3 length: 16 amino acids. The V and J ends lost 4 bases and 4 bases respectively, with 17 bases between them. Here immunoSEQ multiplex PCR was the method, and the copy in TCRdb shows in-frame clones only, minus some. The sample yields more than 250,000 clones, around 89% seen once. The V and J genes are TRBV6-5 and TRBJ1-3, with D unresolved. This receptor was taken from a man aged 18 to 30 who had recovered from COVID-19. The material sequenced was peripheral blood. Here the CDR3 reads CASSFERAAGGNTIYF. Written as DNA, the CDR3 is TGTGCCAGCAGTTTTGAACGGGCCGCGGGGGGAAACACCATATATTTT.